This entry is about one T cell receptor (beta chain). Antigen unknown. This sample is drawn from a study of Graves' ophthalmopathy and Graves' hyperthyroidism. Amplification of TCR beta CDR3 regions used RNA transcripts. Second-round multiplex PCR came after first-round RT-PCR with HTBI primers. TCRdb reprocessed the multiplex PCR reads via MiXCR and lists one record per CDR3 protein. The table shows around 1,000,000 distinct CDR3 sequences, with about 38% occurring only once. Study-level points and caveats: Blood also held most thyroid clonotypes expanded above 0.001 frequency. The model's prediction of ophthalmopathy progression had 65% to 71% sensitivity and approximately 76% specificity.

The hyperthyroidism patients, aged 18 to 65, had been newly diagnosed, with under 2 months' duration. As diagnostic evidence, clinical symptoms, serum thyroxine, TRAb, thyroid ultrasound and orbital computed tomography were relied upon. The sequenced sample consisted of peripheral blood or thyroid tissue (not recorded which). This receptor was identified in an adult man with Graves' hyperthyroidism.

The CDR3 DNA is TGTGCCAGCAGACGGGTGGGAACCCACGAGCAGTACTTC. It is translated as CASRRVGTHEQYF. V is TRBV6-5 and J is TRBJ2-7; D gene ambiguous. The CDR3 contains 13 residues. Germline lookup yields CDR1 MNHEY and CDR2 SVGAGI. Trimming stripped 6 bases from V and 5 bases from J, with 14 bases between.